Below, 32 T cell receptor beta chains from the same sample are listed, as sequenced in a study of CD8 T cells in ankylosing spondylitis. TCRdb reprocessed the 5' RACE reads via MiXCR and lists one record per CDR3 protein. This sample has fewer than 350,000 distinct CDR3 sequences; approximately 10% occur once, and the top ten carry roughly 9%. Material for sequencing was blood, either unsorted or a sorted T cell fraction (not recorded which). The receptors were sampled from a female donor with ankylosing spondylitis or in good health (not recorded which).

This clonotype occurred many times. This chain joins TRBV5-6 and TRBJ2-1; 10 bases map to TRBD1. There are 15 residues in the CDR3. V dropped 0 bases and J dropped 7; count of bases not matched to a gene: 4. CDR1 is SGHDT and CDR2 is YYEEEE in the germline V gene. The chain's CDR3 is CASSLVGTGENEQFF. CDR3 bases: TGTGCCAGCAGCTTGGTCGGGACAGGGGAGAATGAGCAGTTCTTC.

In its sample, this clonotype was seen a few times. The rearrangement joins TRBV2 to TRBJ2-3, with D possibly being TRBD1 or TRBD2 (5 bases each). The CDR3 runs 14 residues. V lost 3 bases to trimming and J lost 6 bases, with 13 bases between them. Per the germline V gene, CDR1 is SNHLY and CDR2 is FYNNEI. Here the CDR3 reads CASSDNGAGDTQYF. The CDR3 nucleotides read TGTGCCAGCAGTGATAACGGGGCGGGCGATACGCAGTATTTT. The variable domain in full, with the rest retrieved from reference TRBV2 and TRBJ2-3, is EPEVTQTPSHQVTQMGQEVILRCVPISNHLYFYWYRQILGQKVEFLVSFYNNEISEKSEIFDDQFSVERPDGSNFTLKIRSTKLEDSAMYFCASSDNGAGDTQYFGPGTRLTVL.

The CDR3 region is CSVVAGMGTGELFF. CDR3 nucleotides: TGCAGCGTTGTAGCCGGGATGGGCACCGGGGAGCTGTTTTTT. The chain recombines TRBV29-1 with TRBJ2-2, with a tentative D call TRBD2 (5 bases). The germline V and J ends were trimmed by 4 bases and 4 bases, with 13 bases remaining between them. Germline V CDR1 and CDR2: SQVTM, ANQGSEA. This CDR3 is built from 14 residues.

The chain couples TRBV11-2 to TRBJ1-5; no reliable D call. V lost 0 bases to trimming and J lost 3 bases, with 6 bases between them. The germline gives CDR1 SGHAT, CDR2 FQNNGV. The CDR3 extends over 14 amino acids. The CDR3 loop reads CASSLDRNNQPQHF. CDR3 DNA: TGTGCCAGCAGCTTAGATAGGAACAATCAGCCCCAGCATTTT.

Ten or more counts support this clonotype. The chain employs TRBV7-6 and TRBJ2-1; a possible D gene is TRBD1 (5 bases). Germline CDR1 and CDR2: SGHVS and FNYEAQ. V lost 5 bases and J 1 base, leaving 18 bases between the germline ends. The CDR3 consists of 17 residues. CDR3 protein: CASSQIHKTGSYNEQFF. DNA for the CDR3: TGTGCCAGCAGCCAAATACATAAAACAGGATCCTACAATGAGCAGTTCTTC.

This clonotype was counted at least ten times. The rearrangement joins TRBV12-3 or TRBV12-4 to TRBJ1-5, with D possibly being TRBD1 (5 bases). CDR3 size: 14 residues. The V and J ends lost 6 bases and 5 bases respectively, with 14 bases between them. CDR3 DNA: TGTGCCAGCAGCCCTGGGGGGGATTATCAGCCCCAGCATTTT. Protein sequence: CASSPGGDYQPQHF.

As to this clonotype: A read error may produce the germline difference seen at one junction end. The chain couples TRBV7-7 to TRBJ1-1, with D tentatively TRBD1 (5 bases). The CDR3 length is 16 residues. CDR1 and CDR2 (germline): SSHAT, FNYEAQ (reference sequence). Written as DNA, the CDR3 is TGTGCTAGCAGCATCTGGGACCCCTCTATGAACACTGAAGCTTTCTTT. This encodes CASSIWDPSMNTEAFF.

This clonotype was detected many times. The rearrangement uses TRBV29-1 and TRBJ2-1; no clear D. The V end lost 0 bases, the J end lost 9 bases, and 18 bases lay between the germline ends. CDR1 SQVTM and CDR2 ANQGSEA come from the germline V gene. This CDR3 has 15 residues. CDR3: CSVEDQRSPPSEQFF. DNA of the CDR3: TGCAGCGTTGAAGATCAGAGGTCGCCGCCCAGTGAGCAGTTCTTC.

This clonotype was detected ten times or more. CDR3 sequence reads: CATSSPRDWSTDTQYF. For the CDR3, the DNA is TGTGCCACCAGCAGCCCCCGGGACTGGAGCACAGATACGCAGTATTTT. The rearrangement uses TRBV15 and TRBJ2-3; D is possibly TRBD2 (6 bases). Looked up from germline, CDR1 is LNHNV and CDR2 is YYDKDF (reference sequence). V was trimmed by 3 bases and J by 0 bases, leaving 13 bases between them. The CDR3 contains 16 residues.

In its sample, this clonotype was seen many times. The chain employs TRBV27 and TRBJ2-7, with D perhaps matching TRBD2 (5 bases). CDR3 length equals 13 residues. CDR1 is MNHEY, CDR2 SMNVEV, per germline (reference sequence). Trimming cost V 3 bases and J 4 bases, with 10 bases left between them. DNA for the CDR3: TGTGCCAGCAGTTTGGGGAGCCAATACGAGCAGTACTTC. Amino acids: CASSLGSQYEQYF.

This clonotype came up a few times. This rearrangement joins TRBV9 to TRBJ2-2; perhaps D is TRBD1 or TRBD2 (6 bases each). V dropped 4 bases and J dropped 7 bases, with 17 bases sitting between them. The CDR3 totals 15 residues. Germline V gene data show CDR1 as SGDLS and CDR2 as YYNGEE. The CDR3, as DNA: TGTGCCAGCAGCCCCCGTGGGGGGCAAGGCGGGGAGCTGTTTTTT. This gives the protein CASSPRGGQGGELFF. The whole variable domain, remainder taken from reference TRBV9 and TRBJ2-2, is DSGVTQTPKHLITATGQRVTLRCSPRSGDLSVYWYQQSLDQGLQFLIQYYNGEERAKGNILERFSAQQFPDLHSELNLSSLELGDSALYFCASSPRGGQGGELFFGEGSRLTVL.

This clonotype was counted between two and nine times. This rearrangement joins TRBV5-1 to TRBJ2-1; 9 nucleotides align to TRBD2. V gave up 4 bases and J gave up 8 bases; unmatched junction bases: 10. This CDR3 region has 15 residues. The germline gives CDR1 SGHRS, CDR2 YFSETQ. The CDR3 reads CASSRLLAGSDEQFF. The DNA of the CDR3 is TGCGCCAGCAGCAGGCTCCTAGCGGGGAGTGATGAGCAGTTCTTC.

This chain links TRBV28 with TRBJ2-3, with TRBD1 identical over 7 bases. Germline assignment: CDR1 MDHEN and CDR2 SYDVKM. After removal of 4 bases from V and 4 bases from J, the junction contained 11 bases not matched to a gene. The CDR3 covers 16 residues. The CDR3 bases are TGTGCCAGCAGTTCCCACGACAGGGTTGGGGCAGATACGCAGTATTTT. Encoded protein: CASSSHDRVGADTQYF.

This clonotype occurred a few times. This chain links TRBV7-2 with TRBJ2-7; TRBD2 agrees at 12 bases. From germline, CDR1 is SGHTA and CDR2 FQGNSA. The V segment lost 5 bases and the J segment 4 bases; nucleotides outside the gene matches: 12. The CDR3 length is 17 residues. The CDR3 DNA sequence: TGTGCCAGCAGCCCGATACACCTAGCGGGAGGGCCGTACGAGCAGTACTTC. It codes for CASSPIHLAGGPYEQYF.

This clonotype occurred many times. The chain links TRBV5-1 to TRBJ2-1; 9 nucleotides line up with TRBD2. The CDR3 has 15 residues. CDR1 SGHRS and CDR2 YFSETQ come from the germline V gene. The junction had 4 bases not matched to a gene; V was cut back by 0 bases and J by 6 bases. CDR3 in amino acids: CASSLELAGINEQFF. CDR3 sequence (DNA): TGCGCCAGCAGCTTGGAACTAGCGGGTATCAATGAGCAGTTCTTC.

There are many counts of this clonotype. The chain couples TRBV27 to TRBJ2-7; D gene unclear. Germline lookup yields CDR1 MNHEY and CDR2 SMNVEV (reference sequence). CDR3 length: 11 amino acids. The V end lost 2 bases, the J end lost 6 bases, and 5 bases lay between the germline ends. CDR3 sequence: CASSLGVEQYF. CDR3 nucleotides: TGTGCCAGCAGTTTAGGGGTCGAGCAGTACTTC.

The table lists this clonotype with many counts. J is TRBJ2-1 and V is TRBV6-1; 9 bases align to TRBD2. This CDR3 comprises 16 residues. V trimming: 6 bases; J trimming: 0 bases; junction bases outside the gene matches: 6. CDR1 is MNHNS and CDR2 is SASEGT in the germline V gene. This CDR3 is CASRVFSGSSYNEQFF. DNA of the CDR3: TGTGCCAGCAGGGTATTTAGCGGGAGCTCCTACAATGAGCAGTTCTTC.

This chain joins TRBV20-1 and TRBJ2-2; D gene ambiguous. With 0 bases removed from V and 6 bases from J, the gap between germline ends came to 11 bases. The V gene's germline CDR1 is DFQATT and CDR2 SNEGSKA (reference sequence). CDR3 length: 14 amino acids. CDR3 DNA: TGCAGTGCTAGAGATATTAGTCTATCCGGGGAGCTGTTTTTT. Translated: CSARDISLSGELFF.

This clonotype was found many times. DNA for the CDR3: TGTGCCAGCAGCTCCTCGATCATGACCGTGGGACAGGTGTCCCACGAGCAGTACTTC. This encodes CASSSSIMTVGQVSHEQYF. The chain carries TRBV11-1 and TRBJ2-7; 8 bases agree with TRBD1. Trimming cost V 4 bases and J 5 bases; bases outside gene matches: 22. The CDR3 extends over 19 amino acids. Germline V gene data show CDR1 as SGHAT and CDR2 as FQDESV (reference sequence).

Many counts were recorded for this clonotype. The chain has TRBV12-3 or TRBV12-4 and TRBJ1-2; 7 bases map to TRBD1. With V trimmed by 6 bases and J by 4 bases, 5 bases remained unmatched. The CDR3 covers 13 residues. DNA for the CDR3: TGTGCCAGCAGCTCTACAGGGGTCTATGGCTACACCTTC. This codes for CASSSTGVYGYTF.

Many counts were recorded for this clonotype. This chain links TRBV4-2 with TRBJ1-4; 9 bases match TRBD1. Germline V gives CDR1 LGHNA, CDR2 YNFKEQ. The junction had 6 bases not matched to a gene; V was cut back by 0 bases and J by 4 bases. The CDR3 sequence is 17 residues long. CDR3 in DNA: TGTGCCAGCAGCCAAGAGATAGGGGGACAGGGTAATGAAAAACTGTTTTTT. This sequence encodes CASSQEIGGQGNEKLFF.

CDR3 DNA: TGCGCCAGCAGCCAAGTACGGGCGGCGCGAGAAAAACTGTTTTTT. Translated, it gives CASSQVRAAREKLFF. The chain is built from TRBV4-3 and TRBJ1-4; no reliable D call. This CDR3 region has 15 residues. V dropped 1 base and J dropped 8 bases, with 14 bases sitting between them. Germline V CDR1 and CDR2: LGHNA, YSLEER.

This clonotype was seen many times. The rearrangement joins TRBV4-1 to TRBJ1-2; D ambiguous. V was trimmed by 0 bases and J by 5 bases, leaving 10 bases between them. Germline V gives CDR1 MGHRA, CDR2 YSYEKL. The CDR3 sequence is 14 residues long. The DNA for the CDR3 is TGCGCCAGCAGCCAAGATAAAACTTATTATGGCTACACCTTC. It encodes CASSQDKTYYGYTF.

At least ten counts were recorded for this clonotype. The rearrangement uses TRBV20-1 and TRBJ2-3; tentative D call: TRBD2 (5 bases). This CDR3 has 17 residues. Germline assignment: CDR1 DFQATT and CDR2 SNEGSKA (reference sequence). The V end was cut by 0 bases, the J end by 4 bases, with 20 bases between. Here the CDR3 DNA reads TGCAGTGCTAGAGATAAGGTAGCGAGGAGCATCGCAGATACGCAGTATTTT. Its translation: CSARDKVARSIADTQYF.

This clonotype came up many times. The chain recombines TRBV5-1 with TRBJ2-1; D is unclear. This CDR3 region has 11 residues. V lost 4 bases and J lost 8, with 7 bases in between. CDR1 is SGHRS and CDR2 is YFSETQ in the germline V gene. The CDR3, as DNA: TGCGCCAGCAGCGATTTCGATGAGCAGTTCTTC. Translating it yields CASSDFDEQFF.

This clonotype was detected many times. This chain links TRBV20-1 with TRBJ1-1; possibly TRBD1 for D (6 bases). The ends were cut back, 3 bases at V and 1 base at J, with 12 bases in the middle. The germline CDR1 and CDR2 sequences are DFQATT and SNEGSKA (reference sequence). This CDR3 comprises 14 residues. The CDR3 reads CSASSGGGNTEAFF. As DNA, the CDR3 is TGCAGTGCTAGTTCCGGGGGCGGGAACACTGAAGCTTTCTTT.

The table lists this clonotype with many counts. The chain recombines TRBV25-1 with TRBJ2-7, with unresolved D. Trimming left V 1 base short and J 9 bases short, with 7 bases between. The V gene's germline CDR1 is MGHDK and CDR2 SYGVNS. The CDR3 contains 11 residues. CDR3 in amino acids: CASSESMGQYF. The CDR3, as DNA: TGTGCCAGCAGTGAATCCATGGGGCAGTACTTC.

This clonotype was seen repeatedly, ten times or more. The chain uses TRBV11-2 and TRBJ2-1; D remains ambiguous. Germline V gives CDR1 SGHAT, CDR2 FQNNGV. The CDR3 runs 13 residues. Trimming took off 0 bases at V and 9 bases at J, with 9 bases between the two ends. The CDR3 coding sequence is TGTGCCAGCAGCTTAGAGCAGGTCGGTGAGCAGTTCTTC. This sequence encodes CASSLEQVGEQFF.

This clonotype was seen only a few times. This sequence joins TRBV18 and TRBJ1-1; D remains unclear. The CDR3 has 13 residues. Trimming removed 6 bases at V and 4 bases at J, with 12 bases between. Germline V CDR1 and CDR2: KGHSH, LQKENI. The CDR3 DNA is TGTGCCAGCTCTCAGAGGGAGGGCACTGAAGCTTTCTTT. Residues: CASSQREGTEAFF.

This clonotype appeared a few times. The chain carries TRBV7-8 and TRBJ2-2; TRBD1 aligns across 8 bases. The V gene's germline CDR1 is SGHVS and CDR2 FQNEAQ. The length of the CDR3 is 17 residues. Trimming removed 3 bases from V and 6 bases from J; junction bases left unmatched: 12. The CDR3: CASSFRIGQGRAGELFF. The CDR3 region has the DNA TGTGCCAGCAGCTTCCGAATTGGACAGGGAAGGGCCGGGGAGCTGTTTTTT.

This clonotype was recorded at least ten times. The chain recombines TRBV5-1 with TRBJ1-5; D is uncertain. This CDR3 region has 15 residues. The germline gives CDR1 SGHRS, CDR2 YFSETQ. V was pared by 4 bases and J by 0 bases, with 11 bases between. The CDR3 reads CASSPGEYSNQPQHF. The CDR3 DNA follows: TGCGCCAGCAGCCCCGGAGAGTATAGCAATCAGCCCCAGCATTTT.

At least ten counts were recorded for this clonotype. The chain couples TRBV28 to TRBJ2-3, with 9 bases lining up with TRBD2. The V segment lost 0 bases and the J segment 2 bases; nucleotides outside the gene matches: 6. This CDR3 is built from 17 residues. Per germline, CDR1 MDHEN and CDR2 SYDVKM. The CDR3 DNA reads as TGTGCCAGCAGTTTATGGGGTAGCGGGAGCACCACAGATACGCAGTATTTT. It encodes CASSLWGSGSTTDTQYF. Using reference TRBV28 and TRBJ2-3 for the parts outside the CDR3, the full variable domain is DVKVTQSSRYLVKRTGEKVFLECVQDMDHENMFWYRQDPGLGLRLIYFSYDVKMKEKGDIPEGYSVSREKKERFSLILESASTNQTSMYLCASSLWGSGSTTDTQYFGPGTRLTVL.